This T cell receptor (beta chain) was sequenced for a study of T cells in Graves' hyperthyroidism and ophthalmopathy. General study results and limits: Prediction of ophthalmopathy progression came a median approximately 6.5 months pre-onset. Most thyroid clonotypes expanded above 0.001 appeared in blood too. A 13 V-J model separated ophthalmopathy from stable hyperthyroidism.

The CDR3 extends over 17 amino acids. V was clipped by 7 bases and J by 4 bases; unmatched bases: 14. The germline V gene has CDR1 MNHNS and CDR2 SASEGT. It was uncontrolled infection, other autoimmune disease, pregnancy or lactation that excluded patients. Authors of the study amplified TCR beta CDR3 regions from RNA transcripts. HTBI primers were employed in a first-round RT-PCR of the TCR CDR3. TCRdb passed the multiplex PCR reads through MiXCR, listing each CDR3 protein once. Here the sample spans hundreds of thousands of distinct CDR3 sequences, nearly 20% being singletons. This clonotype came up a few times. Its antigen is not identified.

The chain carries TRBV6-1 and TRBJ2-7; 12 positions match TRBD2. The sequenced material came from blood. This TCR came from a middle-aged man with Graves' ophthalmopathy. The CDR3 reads CASTQTGTSGPGYEQYF. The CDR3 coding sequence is TGTGCCAGCACCCAGACCGGGACTAGCGGGCCTGGGTACGAGCAGTACTTC.